These 19 T cell receptor beta chains originate from one sample sequenced in a study of cytomegalovirus exposure and HLA in healthy donors. Both 60 Vbeta primers and 13 Jbeta primers went into the PCR. The table came from immunoSEQ multiplex PCR; TCRdb's copy has only in-frame clones and leaves some out. The table has about 89,000 clones, around nine tenths seen once; the top ten hold 9% to 9.5%. Sequencing input: PBMCs. Receptor source: a man aged 30 to 39 in good health and CMV-seropositive.

This chain uses TRBV30 with TRBJ2-7, with 7 nucleotides matching TRBD2. The CDR3 totals 14 residues. V lost 4 bases, J lost 3 bases, and 9 bases stayed unmatched. Looked up from germline, CDR1 is GTSNPN and CDR2 is SVGIG (reference sequence). The CDR3 loop reads CAWTDRDYIYEQYF. The DNA of the CDR3 is TGTGCCTGGACCGACCGGGACTATATCTACGAGCAGTACTTC. Full variable domain (outside the CDR3, taken from reference TRBV30 and TRBJ2-7): SQTIHQWPATLVQPVGSPLSLECTVEGTSNPNLYWYRQAAGRGLQLLFYSVGIGQISSEVPQNLSASRPQDRQFILSSKKLLLSDSGFYLCAWTDRDYIYEQYFGPGTRLTVT.

This chain uses TRBV28 with TRBJ1-2; no clear D. The V gene's germline CDR1 is MDHEN and CDR2 SYDVKM. V shed 6 bases and J shed 5 bases, with 7 bases lying between them. The CDR3 contains 11 residues. DNA of the CDR3: TGTGCCAGCAGCGGGAAGTATGGCTACACCTTC. It is translated as CASSGKYGYTF.

The chain recombines TRBV11-2 with TRBJ2-2; D uncertain. Per germline, CDR1 SGHAT and CDR2 FQNNGV. The length of the CDR3 is 16 residues. Trimming removed 5 bases from V and 7 bases from J, with 20 bases in between. The CDR3, as DNA: TGTGCCAGCAGCCTGCGTGGTAGTTCACTTGGCGGGGAGCTGTTTTTT. This codes for CASSLRGSSLGGELFF.

The chain uses TRBV29-1 and TRBJ2-6; D is undetermined. Germline V gives CDR1 SQVTM, CDR2 ANQGSEA. CDR3 length: 13 residues. Trimming pared 6 bases from V and 2 bases from J, leaving 8 bases between. The CDR3 here is CSVTEPGANVLTF. CDR3 DNA sequence: TGCAGCGTCACTGAACCTGGGGCCAACGTCCTGACTTTC.

The chain links TRBV28 to TRBJ2-1, with TRBD1 identical over 9 bases. The junction had 7 bases not matched to a gene; V was cut back by 5 bases and J by 2 bases. The CDR3 spans 16 residues. Germline lookup yields CDR1 MDHEN and CDR2 SYDVKM. CDR3 sequence (DNA): TGTGCCAGCAGTCCAGGGACAGGGTGGACCTACAATGAGCAGTTCTTC. This gives the protein CASSPGTGWTYNEQFF.

The chain is built from TRBV5-6 and TRBJ2-1, with 9 positions matching TRBD1. CDR3 size: 13 residues. Germline CDR1 reads SGHDT; CDR2 reads YYEEEE. Losses at the gene ends were 3 bases for V and 8 bases for J; bases not matched to a gene: 3. CDR3 in DNA: TGTGCCAGCAGCTCCGGGACAGGGTATGAGCAGTTCTTC. Translation: CASSSGTGYEQFF. Using reference TRBV5-6 and TRBJ2-1 for the parts outside the CDR3, the full variable domain is DAGVTQSPTHLIKTRGQQVTLRCSPKSGHDTVSWYQQALGQGPQFIFQYYEEEERQRGNFPDRFSGHQFPNYSSELNVNALLLGDSALYLCASSSGTGYEQFFGPGTRLTVL.

The CDR3 coding sequence is TGTGCCAGCAGCACAGGGACAGGGCGTGAAAAACTGTTTTTT. It encodes CASSTGTGREKLFF. The chain recombines TRBV7-9 with TRBJ1-4; the match to TRBD1 covers 9 bases. Germline V gene sequence: CDR1 SEHNR, CDR2 FQNEAQ (reference sequence). With V trimmed by 5 bases and J by 7 bases, 5 bases remained unmatched. The CDR3 has 14 residues.

V usage is TRBV28 and J usage is TRBJ2-7, with a weak D call TRBD2 (6 bases). Germline-derived CDR1 and CDR2 are MDHEN and SYDVKM. V lost 6 bases to trimming and J lost 2 bases, with 14 bases between them. The CDR3 runs 14 residues. The CDR3 region is CASSEPGVAYEQYF. The CDR3 DNA sequence: TGTGCCAGCAGCGAGCCGGGGGTCGCCTACGAGCAGTACTTC.

The chain uses TRBV10-3 and TRBJ2-3, with D perhaps matching TRBD2 (5 bases). Deletions cut 8 bases from V and 3 bases from J, with 12 bases between. The germline V gene has CDR1 ENHRY and CDR2 SYGVKD. CDR3 length equals 13 residues. The CDR3 region is CAIESSGTDTQYF. The CDR3 nucleotides are TGTGCCATCGAATCCTCGGGGACAGATACGCAGTATTTT.

The V and J genes are TRBV15 and TRBJ1-2; D uncertain. Germline lookup yields CDR1 LNHNV and CDR2 YYDKDF (reference sequence). Deletions cut 0 bases from V and 4 bases from J, with 3 bases between. This CDR3 region has 12 residues. This CDR3 reads CATSRDSYGYTF. CDR3 sequence (DNA): TGTGCCACCAGCAGAGACAGCTATGGCTACACCTTC.

The chain couples TRBV2 to TRBJ2-7; tentatively, D is TRBD2 (6 bases). V lost 1 base to trimming and J lost 6 bases, with 13 bases between them. The germline gives CDR1 SNHLY, CDR2 FYNNEI. The CDR3 runs 14 residues. CDR3 residues: CASSEGSGVLEQYF. CDR3 sequence (DNA): TGTGCCAGCAGTGAAGGGTCGGGGGTACTCGAGCAGTACTTC.

The rearrangement links TRBV2 to TRBJ1-5; D ambiguous. Deletions cut 8 bases from V and 12 bases from J, with 20 bases between. Germline values: CDR1 SNHLY, CDR2 FYNNEI. The CDR3 contains 13 residues. This chain's CDR3 is CASSREQREHQHF. In DNA form, the CDR3 reads TGTGCCAGCTCCCGGGAACAAAGGGAGCACCAGCATTTT.

This sequence joins TRBV6-5 and TRBJ2-1, with D maybe TRBD2 (6 bases). V lost 5 bases to trimming and J lost 3 bases, with 8 bases between them. The V gene's germline CDR1 is MNHEY and CDR2 SVGAGI. The CDR3 consists of 13 residues. For the CDR3, the DNA is TGTGCCAGCAGTCGGACTAACTACAATGAGCAGTTCTTC. This encodes CASSRTNYNEQFF.

CDR3 region: CASSQDPLNYGYTF. The CDR3 DNA follows: TGTGCCAGCAGCCAAGACCCCTTGAACTATGGCTACACCTTC. The chain couples TRBV4-2 to TRBJ1-2; D gene ambiguous. The CDR3 has 14 amino acids. Germline values: CDR1 LGHNA, CDR2 YNFKEQ. Trimming removed 0 bases from V and 2 bases from J, with 7 bases in between.

The rearrangement joins TRBV6-5 to TRBJ2-5; tentatively, D is TRBD2 (5 bases). V was pared by 10 bases and J by 8 bases, with 20 bases between. CDR1 is MNHEY and CDR2 is SVGAGI in the germline V gene. This CDR3 contains 13 residues. The CDR3 DNA sequence: TGTGCCACCATCGGGGAGACCCCCAGCACCCAGTACTTC. Translated: CATIGETPSTQYF.

The chain recombines TRBV2 with TRBJ2-3; D remains unclear. This CDR3 is built from 14 residues. Germline CDR1 reads SNHLY; CDR2 reads FYNNEI. The V end lost 4 bases, the J end lost 0 bases, and 8 bases lay between the germline ends. The CDR3 coding sequence is TGTGCCAGCAGTGTTACTTCTAGCACAGATACGCAGTATTTT. Translating it yields CASSVTSSTDTQYF.

This chain uses TRBV5-5 with TRBJ1-3; D might be TRBD1 (6 bases). The CDR3 loop spans 15 amino acids. Germline lookup yields CDR1 SGHKS and CDR2 YYEKEE (reference sequence). Deletions cut 5 bases from V and 0 bases from J, with 12 bases between. CDR3 nucleotides: TGTGCCAGCAGGCAAGGGGGATTCTCTGGAAACACCATATATTTT. It is translated as CASRQGGFSGNTIYF. The full variable domain, with the rest looked up from reference TRBV5-5 and TRBJ1-3, is DAGVTQSPTHLIKTRGQQVTLRCSPISGHKSVSWYQQVLGQGPQFIFQYYEKEERGRGNFPDRFSARQFPNYSSELNVNALLLGDSALYLCASRQGGFSGNTIYFGEGSWLTVV.

This rearrangement joins TRBV29-1 to TRBJ2-7; tentative D call: TRBD1 (6 bases). CDR1 and CDR2 from the germline V gene are SQVTM and ANQGSEA. The V end lost 2 bases, the J end lost 6 bases, and 14 bases lay between the germline ends. This CDR3 has 13 amino acids. DNA for the CDR3: TGCAGCGTTGAATTGTTTCAGGGGTTCGAGCAGTACTTC. Translation: CSVELFQGFEQYF.

CDR3 sequence reads: CSVQTGGTGTEAFF. The CDR3 DNA reads as TGCAGCGTTCAGACAGGGGGTACGGGCACTGAAGCTTTCTTT. The V call is TRBV29-1, the J call TRBJ1-1; 9 bases agree with TRBD1. J lost 4 bases, V lost 5 bases, and 8 bases had no gene match. Germline V gives CDR1 SQVTM, CDR2 ANQGSEA. The CDR3 totals 14 residues.